The 17 T cell receptor beta chains below all came from one sample that was sequenced in a study of blood T cell repertoires in COVID-19. TCRdb's copy holds only in-frame clones and misses some; the assay was immunoSEQ multiplex PCR. The data show about 420,000 clones, with about 90% seen just once and 0.8% to 1% held by the top ten. Sequenced material: peripheral blood. The receptors originated from a young man with COVID-19, enrolled during active disease.

The chain recombines TRBV6-5 with TRBJ2-5, with a weak D call TRBD2 (7 bases). V was pared by 0 bases and J by 5 bases, with 13 bases between. Germline loops: CDR1 MNHEY, CDR2 SVGAGI. CDR3 length: 15 residues. As DNA, the CDR3 is TGTGCCAGCAGTTACTCATCCGGGGGGCCGGAGACCCAGTACTTC. As protein: CASSYSSGGPETQYF.

The V gene is TRBV12-3 or TRBV12-4, the J gene TRBJ1-2; D remains unclear. With 8 bases removed from V and 6 bases from J, the gap between germline ends came to 13 bases. This CDR3 contains 12 residues. CDR3 sequence: CASAAFNNGYTF. CDR3 coding DNA: TGTGCCAGCGCGGCCTTCAACAATGGCTACACCTTC.

This clone was observed once. The CDR3 DNA follows: TGTGCCAGCAGTTACTCAGGGGGGGGCGGCAAAAAACTGTTTTTT. It specifies CASSYSGGGGKKLFF. This sequence joins TRBV6-5 and TRBJ1-4, with a possible D match to TRBD1 (6 bases). V was cut by 0 bases and J by 9 bases, with 14 bases left in between. The CDR3 has 15 residues. The germline gives CDR1 MNHEY, CDR2 SVGAGI.

The rearrangement links TRBV27 to TRBJ2-7; no firm D call. The ends were cut back, 4 bases at V and 1 base at J, with 2 bases in the middle. Germline CDR1 MNHEY, CDR2 SMNVEV (reference sequence). The CDR3 sequence is 11 residues long. CDR3 sequence: CASSSSYEQYF. CDR3 bases: TGTGCCAGCAGTTCATCCTACGAGCAGTACTTC.

For the CDR3, the DNA is TGTGCCAGCAGTCTAGAAATCGGGTTCTACGAGCAGTACTTC. This gives the protein CASSLEIGFYEQYF. V is TRBV6-5 and J is TRBJ2-7, with unresolved D. Deletions cut 5 bases from V and 3 bases from J, with 14 bases between. The germline CDR1 and CDR2 sequences are MNHEY and SVGAGI. The CDR3 has 14 amino acids.

The genes are TRBV12-3 or TRBV12-4 and TRBJ2-1; 7 nucleotides match TRBD2. The CDR3 covers 13 residues. After removal of 9 bases from V and 3 bases from J, the junction contained 5 bases not matched to a gene. The CDR3 DNA reads as TGTGCCAGTACCGGGGACTACTACAATGAGCAGTTCTTC. The encoded protein is CASTGDYYNEQFF.

The rearrangement links TRBV7-9 to TRBJ2-1; 7 bases match TRBD2. The V gene end was trimmed by 0 bases and the J gene end by 4 bases; junction bases not matched to a gene: 9. Germline V gene sequence: CDR1 SEHNR, CDR2 FQNEAQ (reference sequence). The CDR3 is made up of 17 amino acids. This CDR3 reads CASSLALVTSEYNEQFF. CDR3 nucleotide sequence: TGTGCCAGCAGCTTAGCCTTGGTAACTAGCGAATACAATGAGCAGTTCTTC.

This chain uses TRBV6-5 with TRBJ2-7; tentative D call: TRBD1 (5 bases). This CDR3 is built from 12 residues. Germline V CDR1 and CDR2: MNHEY, SVGAGI. Trimming stripped 8 bases from V and 4 bases from J, with 12 bases between. The CDR3 nucleotides are TGTGCCAGCGGAACAGGCGCGTACGAGCAGTACTTC. Amino acid sequence: CASGTGAYEQYF.

This sequence joins TRBV6-5 and TRBJ2-6; D gene ambiguous. CDR1 is MNHEY and CDR2 is SVGAGI in the germline V gene. There are 13 residues in the CDR3. The ends were cut back, 7 bases at V and 2 bases at J, with 6 bases in the middle. The CDR3 DNA reads as TGTGCCAGCACCCTACCTGGGGCCAACGTCCTGACTTTC. Translation gives CASTLPGANVLTF.

This rearrangement joins TRBV13 to TRBJ2-7; a weak D match, TRBD2 (6 bases). Trimming took off 7 bases at V and 3 bases at J, with 19 bases between the two ends. Germline V gene sequence: CDR1 PRHDT, CDR2 FYEKMQ (reference sequence). The length of the CDR3 is 15 residues. In DNA form, the CDR3 reads TGTGCCAGCACCGGTCCTGGTCAGGGAGGCTACGAGCAGTACTTC. Translated, it gives CASTGPGQGGYEQYF.

The V call is TRBV5-5, the J call TRBJ2-2; 10 bases are shared with TRBD1. Germline V gene data show CDR1 as SGHKS and CDR2 as YYEKEE (reference sequence). The CDR3 contains 16 residues. V was clipped by 5 bases and J by 6 bases; unmatched bases: 10. CDR3 in amino acids: CASRPDRGLGAGELFF. The CDR3 DNA is TGTGCCAGCAGACCCGACAGGGGGCTAGGGGCCGGGGAGCTGTTTTTT.

The rearrangement uses TRBV3-1 (or the pseudogene TRBV3-2) and TRBJ1-1; D is perhaps TRBD1 (6 bases). Trimming shortened V by 5 bases and J by 7 bases, and 17 bases separated the two germline ends. Germline loops: CDR1 LGHDT, CDR2 YNNKEL (reference sequence). The CDR3 sequence is 14 residues long. CDR3 sequence: CASSDRDIYNEAFF. The CDR3 region has the DNA TGTGCCAGCAGCGACCGGGACATCTATAATGAAGCTTTCTTT.

The rearrangement uses TRBV11-2 and TRBJ2-7, with D perhaps TRBD2 (5 bases). This CDR3 region has 15 residues. Trimming removed 0 bases at V and 0 bases at J, with 9 bases between. Germline assignment: CDR1 SGHAT and CDR2 FQNNGV. The CDR3 sequence: CASSLEHGLSYEQYF. CDR3 bases: TGTGCCAGCAGCTTAGAGCACGGACTCTCCTACGAGCAGTACTTC.

CDR3 DNA sequence: TGCGCCAGCAGACAATCGACAGGGGCTACCTACGAGCAGTACTTC. The encoded protein is CASRQSTGATYEQYF. V is TRBV10-2 and J is TRBJ2-7, with 8 bases lining up with TRBD1. CDR3 size: 15 residues. Trimming cost V 6 bases and J 2 bases; bases outside gene matches: 9. CDR1 WSHSY and CDR2 SAAADI come from the germline V gene.

The chain joins TRBV24-1 to TRBJ2-7, with D perhaps matching TRBD2 (6 bases). CDR3 length: 15 amino acids. Between the trimmed V and J ends, which lost 4 bases and 3 bases, there was a span of 15 bases. The germline V gene has CDR1 KGHDR and CDR2 SFDVKD. The CDR3 DNA is TGTGCCACCAGTGAGTCAGGGACTCCCAGCTACGAGCAGTACTTC. It specifies CATSESGTPSYEQYF.

J is TRBJ2-1 and V is TRBV6-6; possible D gene TRBD2, 5 bases. The CDR3 has 12 amino acids. Germline V gives CDR1 MNHNY, CDR2 SVGAGI (reference sequence). V dropped 8 bases and J dropped 6 bases, with 11 bases sitting between them. The CDR3 bases are TGTGCCAGCCACAGAGGGTCCAATGAGCAGTTCTTC. Translated, it gives CASHRGSNEQFF.

The V gene is TRBV30, the J gene TRBJ2-1; 12 bases are a match to TRBD2. The CDR3 extends over 15 amino acids. Germline values: CDR1 GTSNPN, CDR2 SVGIG (reference sequence). Trimming cost V 0 bases and J 5 bases; bases outside gene matches: 2. Here the CDR3 DNA reads TGTGCCTGGAGTGTAGGACTAGCGGGGAACAATGAGCAGTTCTTC. Translating gives CAWSVGLAGNNEQFF.